This T cell receptor beta chain was obtained from a study of blood T cell repertoires in COVID-19 (dated by TCRdb to about 2020). About the full investigation: Samples from collaborators originated in the United States, Italy and Spain and spanned both the acute and convalescent phases of COVID-19. The samples were drawn from the first 160 participants of the ongoing ImmuneRACE study and from 950 to 1,500 subjects provided by 6 global collaborators. Where available, HLA class I and class II types were taken from metadata supplied by the sample provider and were not determined by assay-based typing. Deeply sampled blood TCRbeta repertoires from subjects exposed to, actively infected with, or recovered from COVID-19 were included in the dataset. The material from the prospective study consisted of cDNA or gDNA derived from T cells, B-cell-depleted T cells, or PBMCs. A freely available public database, intended as a resource for researchers studying the immune response to SARS-CoV-2, is where the repertoires were released. A de-identified subject ID, COVID-19 status, age in years and sex were almost always included in the sample metadata.

On this clone itself: It has no known antigen specificity. No clone much larger than this one lies a single base away; base qualities are absent.

CDR1 GTSNPN and CDR2 SVGIG were looked up in the germline V gene (reference sequence). From the cysteine through the phenylalanine, the CDR3 covers 15 amino acids. Solely the CDR3 DNA is kept, with 45 bases framed from the first base. V loses 0 bases, J loses 2 bases, and the germline ends lie 14 bases apart. The immunoSEQ Assay, a bias-controlled multiplex PCR, was used to amplify TCRbeta CDR3 regions from genomic DNA. In the authors' own workflow: The number of nucleated cells in each sample was estimated from the amplification of reference gene primers within the assay. To quantify the absolute abundance of each unique TCRbeta CDR3 rearrangement, sequence reads were collapsed and filtered. For each sample, productive Simpson clonality was calculated by taking the square root of Simpson's diversity index across productive rearrangements. TCRdb carries this immuneACCESS record with in-frame sequences only. Its versions omit some clonotypes, under half of them owing to an unresolved V gene in the studies checked, with the rest unexplained. V and J calls and clone size are copied from that table; D and trimming were computed from the DNA. In all, the sample holds under 300,000 clones, and approximately 82% of those were seen once. Around 4.5% of the sample belongs to the ten largest clones.

What the work shows at the level of the full study, not this receptor alone: The amount of clinical and demographic metadata varied by source and participant and was provided uncurated.

Another Seattle source contributed samples from volunteer blood donors who had recovered from COVID-19. Whole blood was collected in K2EDTA tubes by collaborating institutions according to the institutions' own protocols. For TCRbeta analysis, collaborator samples were shipped as frozen whole blood, as isolated PBMCs, or as DNA extracted from either sample type. The chain employs TRBV30 and TRBJ2-7; TRBD2 is perhaps the D gene, given 5 matching bases. Sample: peripheral blood. The source of this sequence is a man in his 60s who had recovered from COVID-19. The DNA sequence is as follows: TGTGCCTGGAGTGTACGAGGGCCGGGGACCTACGAGCAGTACTTC. Protein translation: CAWSVRGPGTYEQYF.